Each of the 22 T cell receptor beta chains below was sequenced from the same sample in a study of cytomegalovirus exposure and HLA in healthy donors. Researchers ran the PCR with 60 Vbeta and 13 Jbeta primers. TCRdb's table, derived via immunoSEQ multiplex PCR, lists solely in-frame clones and lacks some. The data contain about 160,000 clones, 70% to 80% of them singletons. The source material was PBMCs. The receptors were gathered from a man aged 40-49 years in good health and CMV-seronegative.

This clone has a single count. The chain links TRBV28 to TRBJ1-5; a weak D match, TRBD1 (6 bases). Germline V gene lookup returns CDR1 MDHEN and CDR2 SYDVKM. This CDR3 has 15 residues. V was clipped by 2 bases and J by 3 bases, with 11 bases between them. The chain's CDR3 is CASSLTRGFNQPQHF. For the CDR3, the DNA is TGTGCCAGCAGTTTAACCAGGGGATTCAATCAGCCCCAGCATTTT.

The CDR3 bases are TGTGCCAGCAGCCCACTCCGGGACAGCAGAAGGGGTGGCTACACCTTC. This sequence encodes CASSPLRDSRRGGYTF. V is TRBV14 and J is TRBJ1-2, with 7 bases fitting TRBD1. The CDR3 runs to 16 residues. Losses at the gene ends were 4 bases for V and 7 bases for J; bases not matched to a gene: 15. CDR1 SGHDN and CDR2 FVKESK come from the germline V gene.

The rearrangement links TRBV6-1 to TRBJ2-5, with a possible D match to TRBD2 (5 bases). Judging by the DNA end, TRBJ2-7 fits better; the J call may be wrong. This CDR3 comprises 14 residues. In germline, CDR1 is MNHNS, CDR2 SASEGT. The CDR3 spells CASSGPSNSYEQYF. CDR3 bases: TGTGCCAGCAGTGGACCTAGCAACTCCTACGAGCAGTACTTC.

The genes are TRBV19 and TRBJ1-5, with 9 bases fitting TRBD1. Trimming removed 4 bases from V and 8 bases from J; junction bases left unmatched: 15. In germline, CDR1 is LNHDA, CDR2 SQIVND (reference sequence). CDR3 size: 17 residues. The CDR3 is CASSNERDRVNLEPQHF. The DNA for the CDR3 is TGTGCCAGTAGTAACGAACGGGACAGGGTGAACCTCGAGCCCCAGCATTTT.

This clone was counted a few times. The genes are TRBV15 and TRBJ1-5, with a weak D call TRBD1 (6 bases). V lost 4 bases and J 4 bases, leaving 17 bases between the germline ends. The V gene's germline CDR1 is LNHNV and CDR2 YYDKDF (reference sequence). The CDR3 consists of 16 residues. As DNA, the CDR3 is TGTGCCACCAGCACAAACAGGGCGGTGGAGAATCAGCCCCAGCATTTT. Protein product: CATSTNRAVENQPQHF.

The rearrangement joins TRBV6-5 to TRBJ2-2; D is ambiguous. The germline V gene encodes CDR1 MNHEY and CDR2 SVGAGI. The ends were cut back, 5 bases at V and 5 bases at J, with 9 bases in the middle. The CDR3 totals 13 residues. CDR3 protein: CASSLDPTGELFF. The CDR3 nucleotides are TGTGCCAGCAGTCTAGATCCGACCGGGGAGCTGTTTTTT.

The rearrangement joins TRBV7-6 to TRBJ2-5, with D possibly being TRBD2 (6 bases). Looked up from germline, CDR1 is SGHVS and CDR2 is FNYEAQ. The CDR3 is 15 residues long. Trimming stripped 4 bases from V and 5 bases from J, with 17 bases between. The CDR3 DNA follows: TGTGCCAGCAGCTCCTCTGGAGGGGCTGGGGAGACCCAGTACTTC. Amino acid sequence: CASSSSGGAGETQYF.

This clone has just a few counts. The chain recombines TRBV5-1 with TRBJ1-1; D is ambiguous. The CDR3 has 15 amino acids. CDR1 is SGHRS, CDR2 YFSETQ, per germline. The V end was cut by 0 bases, the J end by 2 bases, with 11 bases between. The CDR3 region is CASSLAGHLNTEAFF. The CDR3 nucleotides read TGCGCCAGCAGCTTGGCCGGTCACCTCAACACTGAAGCTTTCTTT.

This sequence joins TRBV29-1 and TRBJ2-1; 8 nucleotides align to TRBD2. CDR1 is SQVTM, CDR2 ANQGSEA, per germline. The CDR3 consists of 14 residues. V dropped 7 bases and J dropped 9; count of bases not matched to a gene: 14. The CDR3 protein is CSARGLGLAGEQFF. The CDR3 DNA follows: TGCAGCGCCCGCGGGCTTGGACTAGCCGGTGAGCAGTTCTTC.

This clone has just a few counts. The rearrangement links TRBV6-5 to TRBJ1-4; 10 nucleotides match TRBD1. The CDR3 totals 14 residues. V shed 6 bases and J 10 bases; nucleotides not matched to a gene: 8. Germline loops: CDR1 MNHEY, CDR2 SVGAGI. This chain's CDR3 is CASRTTGGLGKLFF. In DNA, the CDR3 is TGTGCCAGCAGAACGACAGGGGGCCTTGGAAAACTGTTTTTT.

The chain employs TRBV30 and TRBJ2-6; a possible D gene is TRBD2 (5 bases). Trimming shortened V by 6 bases and J by 1 base, and 7 bases separated the two germline ends. The V gene's germline CDR1 is GTSNPN and CDR2 SVGIG (reference sequence). The CDR3 has 13 amino acids. This CDR3 is CACRGSGANVLTF. The CDR3, as DNA: TGTGCCTGCCGGGGTTCTGGGGCCAACGTCCTGACTTTC. Complete variable domain (other parts from reference TRBV30 and TRBJ2-6): SQTIHQWPATLVQPVGSPLSLECTVEGTSNPNLYWYRQAAGRGLQLLFYSVGIGQISSEVPQNLSASRPQDRQFILSSKKLLLSDSGFYLCACRGSGANVLTFGAGSRLTVL.

The V and J genes are TRBV27 and TRBJ1-1; 7 nucleotides match TRBD1. V shed 6 bases, J shed 0 bases, and the junction held 10 bases outside the gene matches. The CDR3 length is 16 residues. The germline V gene has CDR1 MNHEY and CDR2 SMNVEV (reference sequence). CDR3 sequence reads: CASSRVGQSMNTEAFF. Here the CDR3 DNA reads TGTGCCAGCAGCCGAGTGGGACAGAGTATGAACACTGAAGCTTTCTTT.

This clone occurred a few times. V and J are TRBV6-5 and TRBJ1-5; D unresolved. Trimming took 6 bases from V and 7 from J, leaving 13 bases between them. The CDR3 is made up of 13 amino acids. CDR1 and CDR2 (germline): MNHEY, SVGAGI. The CDR3 loop reads CASREQPGQPQHF. The CDR3 DNA is TGTGCCAGCAGGGAACAACCCGGGCAGCCCCAGCATTTT.

This clone came up once. The chain employs TRBV29-1 and TRBJ2-3; D is unclear. From germline, CDR1 is SQVTM and CDR2 ANQGSEA. V dropped 0 bases and J dropped 1 base, with 8 bases sitting between them. This CDR3 is built from 14 residues. CDR3 loop: CSVEEVGGTDTQYF. CDR3 DNA sequence: TGCAGCGTTGAAGAGGTCGGTGGCACAGATACGCAGTATTTT.

This clone was counted between two and nine times. The rearrangement joins TRBV5-1 to TRBJ1-2; 10 nucleotides align to TRBD1. This CDR3 region has 13 residues. CDR1 and CDR2 from the germline V gene are SGHRS and YFSETQ. After removal of 3 bases from V and 6 bases from J, the junction contained 2 bases not matched to a gene. Written as DNA, the CDR3 is TGCGCCAGCAGCTCCGGACAGGGGGATGGCTACACCTTC. Encoded protein: CASSSGQGDGYTF.

The chain employs TRBV6-1 and TRBJ2-1; D is undetermined. There are 12 residues in the CDR3. Trimming stripped 5 bases from V and 6 bases from J, with 8 bases between. Germline assignment: CDR1 MNHNS and CDR2 SASEGT. Here the CDR3 reads CASSFHGNEQFF. In DNA, the CDR3 is TGTGCCAGCAGTTTTCACGGCAATGAGCAGTTCTTC.

The DNA of the CDR3 is TGTGCCAGCACCGGAGCGAACACCGGGGAGCTGTTTTTT. Translated: CASTGANTGELFF. V is TRBV7-2 and J is TRBJ2-2; no clear D. Trimming pared 7 bases from V and 0 bases from J, leaving 6 bases between. The CDR3 consists of 13 residues. Germline-derived CDR1 and CDR2 are SGHTA and FQGNSA.

The chain links TRBV19 to TRBJ2-1, with a tentative D call TRBD1 (6 bases). This CDR3 has 13 amino acids. The V gene lost 8 bases and the J gene lost 3 bases, with 11 bases spanning the gap. Germline V gene sequence: CDR1 LNHDA, CDR2 SQIVND (reference sequence). The CDR3, as DNA: TGTGCCAGTGCAACGGGACACTACAATGAGCAGTTCTTC. This translates into CASATGHYNEQFF.

This chain uses TRBV29-1 with TRBJ2-7; tentatively, D is TRBD2 (5 bases). The CDR3 loop spans 14 amino acids. Germline CDR1 is SQVTM and CDR2 is ANQGSEA. V lost 6 bases and J 3 bases, leaving 18 bases between the germline ends. For the CDR3, the DNA is TGCAGCGTCGTCCGGGGTCGGTCCAACTACGAGCAGTACTTC. Translation gives CSVVRGRSNYEQYF.

Written as DNA, the CDR3 is TGTGCCAGCAGCTTGAGTGGAGCCCACACCGGGGAGCTGTTTTTT. As protein: CASSLSGAHTGELFF. The chain recombines TRBV5-4 with TRBJ2-2, with unresolved D. V was shortened by 1 base and J by 3 bases, with 10 bases between the two germline ends. Looked up from germline, CDR1 is SGHNT and CDR2 is YYREEE (reference sequence). The CDR3 is made up of 15 amino acids.

A few counts support this clone. The chain combines TRBV2 with TRBJ2-3; the D is unclear. Germline assignment: CDR1 SNHLY and CDR2 FYNNEI. V shed 3 bases and J shed 11 bases, with 18 bases lying between them. The CDR3 is 14 residues long. In DNA form, the CDR3 reads TGTGCCAGCAGTGATTTGGGTTTGAGAACAGAGCAGTATTTT. Protein sequence: CASSDLGLRTEQYF.

The chain couples TRBV19 to TRBJ1-1; possible D gene TRBD1, 5 bases. The CDR3 runs 15 residues. Looked up from germline, CDR1 is LNHDA and CDR2 is SQIVND (reference sequence). V dropped 3 bases and J dropped 1 base, with 12 bases sitting between them. CDR3 protein: CASSINQGRNTEAFF. The CDR3 DNA reads as TGTGCCAGTAGTATTAACCAGGGCCGGAACACTGAAGCTTTCTTT. Drawing the rest from reference TRBV19 and TRBJ1-1, the complete variable domain is DGGITQSPKYLFRKEGQNVTLSCEQNLNHDAMYWYRQDPGQGLRLIYYSQIVNDFQKGDIAEGYSVSREKKESFPLTVTSAQKNPTAFYLCASSINQGRNTEAFFGQGTRLTVV.